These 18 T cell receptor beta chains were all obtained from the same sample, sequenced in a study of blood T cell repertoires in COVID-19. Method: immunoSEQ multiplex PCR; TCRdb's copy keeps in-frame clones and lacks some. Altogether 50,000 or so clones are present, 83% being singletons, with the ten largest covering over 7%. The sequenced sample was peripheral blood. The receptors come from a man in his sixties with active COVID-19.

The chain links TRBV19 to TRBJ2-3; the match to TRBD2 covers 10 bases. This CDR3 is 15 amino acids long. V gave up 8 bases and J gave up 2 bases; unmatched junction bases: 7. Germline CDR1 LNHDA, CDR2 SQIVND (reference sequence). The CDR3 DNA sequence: TGTGCCAGTGCGCTAGCGGGAGTTACCACAGATACGCAGTATTTT. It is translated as CASALAGVTTDTQYF.

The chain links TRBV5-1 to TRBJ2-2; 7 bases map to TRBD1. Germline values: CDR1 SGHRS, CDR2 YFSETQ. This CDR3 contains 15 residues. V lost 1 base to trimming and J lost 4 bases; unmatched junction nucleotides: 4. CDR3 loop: CASSLQGGGTGELFF. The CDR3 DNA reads TGCGCCAGCAGCTTGCAAGGGGGCGGCACCGGGGAGCTGTTTTTT.

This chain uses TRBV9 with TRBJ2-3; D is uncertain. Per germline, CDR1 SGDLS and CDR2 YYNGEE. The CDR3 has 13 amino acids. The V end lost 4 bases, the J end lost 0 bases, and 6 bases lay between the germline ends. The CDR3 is CASSRVSTDTQYF. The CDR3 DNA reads TGTGCCAGCAGCCGGGTAAGCACAGATACGCAGTATTTT.

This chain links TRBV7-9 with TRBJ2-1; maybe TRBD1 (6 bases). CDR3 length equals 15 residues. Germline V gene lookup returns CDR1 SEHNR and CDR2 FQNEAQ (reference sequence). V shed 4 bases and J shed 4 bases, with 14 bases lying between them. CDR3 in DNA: TGTGCCAGCAGCTACTACAGGGAAAGATACAATGAGCAGTTCTTC. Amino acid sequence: CASSYYRERYNEQFF.

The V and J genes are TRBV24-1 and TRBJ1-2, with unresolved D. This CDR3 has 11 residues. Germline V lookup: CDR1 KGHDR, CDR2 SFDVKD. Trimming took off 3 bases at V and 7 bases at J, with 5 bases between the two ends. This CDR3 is CATSDRLGYTF. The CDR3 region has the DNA TGTGCCACCAGTGATAGACTTGGCTACACCTTC.

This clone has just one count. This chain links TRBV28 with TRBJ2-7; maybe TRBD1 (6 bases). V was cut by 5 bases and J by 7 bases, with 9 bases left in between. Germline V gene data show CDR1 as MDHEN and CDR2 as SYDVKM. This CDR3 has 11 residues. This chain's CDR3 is CASSTGWEQYF. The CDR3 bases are TGTGCCAGCAGTACAGGGTGGGAGCAGTACTTC.

The CDR3 reads CASSQGQGRLRNTGELFF. CDR3 nucleotide sequence: TGTGCCAGCAGCCAAGGACAGGGGAGGCTCCGTAACACCGGGGAGCTGTTTTTT. This rearrangement joins TRBV3-1 (or the pseudogene TRBV3-2) to TRBJ2-2; 8 nucleotides match TRBD1. The CDR3 has 18 residues. Germline V gives CDR1 LGHDT, CDR2 YNNKEL (reference sequence). With V trimmed by 1 base and J by 2 bases, 9 bases remained unmatched.

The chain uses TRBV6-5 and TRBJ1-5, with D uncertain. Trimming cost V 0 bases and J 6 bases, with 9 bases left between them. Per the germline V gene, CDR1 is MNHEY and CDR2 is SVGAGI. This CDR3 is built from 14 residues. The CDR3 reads CASSYSRAGQPQHF. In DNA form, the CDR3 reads TGTGCCAGCAGTTACTCACGGGCGGGTCAGCCCCAGCATTTT.

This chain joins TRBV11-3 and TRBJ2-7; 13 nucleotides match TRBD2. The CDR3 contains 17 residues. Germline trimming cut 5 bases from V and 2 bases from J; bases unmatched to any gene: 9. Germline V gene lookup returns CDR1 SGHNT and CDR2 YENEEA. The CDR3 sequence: CASSLLRGTSGTYEQYF. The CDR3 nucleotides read TGTGCCAGCAGCCTCCTCCGCGGGACTAGCGGGACCTACGAGCAGTACTTC.

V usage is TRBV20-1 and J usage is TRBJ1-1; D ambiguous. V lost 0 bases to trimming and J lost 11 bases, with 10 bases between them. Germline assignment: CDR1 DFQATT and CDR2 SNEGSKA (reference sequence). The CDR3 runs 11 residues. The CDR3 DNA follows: TGCAGTGCTAGAGACCCCCCGTTTGCTTTCTTT. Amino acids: CSARDPPFAFF.

The CDR3 DNA sequence: TGTGCCAGTCGCCAAGCGGGACAAGAGACCCAGTACTTC. The encoded protein is CASRQAGQETQYF. The chain combines TRBV19 with TRBJ2-5; 7 bases line up with TRBD2. The CDR3 is made up of 13 amino acids. Germline values: CDR1 LNHDA, CDR2 SQIVND (reference sequence). Germline trimming cut 8 bases from V and 2 bases from J; bases unmatched to any gene: 5.

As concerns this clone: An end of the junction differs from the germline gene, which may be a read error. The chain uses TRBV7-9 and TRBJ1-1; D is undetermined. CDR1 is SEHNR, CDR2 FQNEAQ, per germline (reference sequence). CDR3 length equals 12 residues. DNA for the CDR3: TGTGCCAGCAACTTAAGGTCAGAGGGCGCTTTCTTT. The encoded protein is CASNLRSEGAFF. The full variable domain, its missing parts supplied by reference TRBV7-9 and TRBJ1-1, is DTGVSQNPRHKITKRGQNVTFRCDPISEHNRLYWYRQTLGQGPEFLTYFQNEAQLEKSRLLSDRFSAERPKGSFSTLEIQRTEQGDSAMYLCASNLRSEGAFFGQGTRLTVV.

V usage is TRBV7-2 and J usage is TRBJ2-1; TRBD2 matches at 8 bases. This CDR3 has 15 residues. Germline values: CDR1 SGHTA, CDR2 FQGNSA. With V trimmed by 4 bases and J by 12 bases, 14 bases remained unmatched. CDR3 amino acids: CASSSPVPGLDRQFF. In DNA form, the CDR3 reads TGTGCCAGCAGCTCCCCAGTGCCGGGACTAGATAGGCAGTTCTTC.

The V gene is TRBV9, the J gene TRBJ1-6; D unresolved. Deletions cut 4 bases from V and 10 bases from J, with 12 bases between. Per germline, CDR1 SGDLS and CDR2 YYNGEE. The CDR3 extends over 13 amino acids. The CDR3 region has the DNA TGTGCCAGCAGCCCTCACTTGAAGTCACCCCTCCACTTT. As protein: CASSPHLKSPLHF.

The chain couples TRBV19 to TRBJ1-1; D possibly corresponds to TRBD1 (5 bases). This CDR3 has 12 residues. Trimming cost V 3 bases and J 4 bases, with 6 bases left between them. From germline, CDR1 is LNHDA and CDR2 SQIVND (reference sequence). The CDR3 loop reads CASSMGLTEAFF. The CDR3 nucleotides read TGTGCCAGTAGTATGGGGCTCACTGAAGCTTTCTTT. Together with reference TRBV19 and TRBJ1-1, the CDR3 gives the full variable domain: DGGITQSPKYLFRKEGQNVTLSCEQNLNHDAMYWYRQDPGQGLRLIYYSQIVNDFQKGDIAEGYSVSREKKESFPLTVTSAQKNPTAFYLCASSMGLTEAFFGQGTRLTVV.

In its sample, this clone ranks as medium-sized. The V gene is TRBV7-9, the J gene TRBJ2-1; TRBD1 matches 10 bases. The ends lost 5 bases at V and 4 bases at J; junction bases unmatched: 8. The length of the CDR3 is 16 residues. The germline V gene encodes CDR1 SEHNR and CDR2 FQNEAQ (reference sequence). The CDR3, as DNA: TGTGCCAGCAGCAGATTTGGACAGGGGGAGTACAATGAGCAGTTCTTC. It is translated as CASSRFGQGEYNEQFF.

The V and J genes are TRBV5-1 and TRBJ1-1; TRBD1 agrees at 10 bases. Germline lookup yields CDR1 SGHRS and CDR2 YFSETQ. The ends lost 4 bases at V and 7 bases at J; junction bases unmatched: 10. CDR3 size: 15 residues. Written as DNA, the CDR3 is TGCGCCAGCAGCCAAGTAAGGGACAGGGGTTTTGAAGCTTTCTTT. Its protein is CASSQVRDRGFEAFF.

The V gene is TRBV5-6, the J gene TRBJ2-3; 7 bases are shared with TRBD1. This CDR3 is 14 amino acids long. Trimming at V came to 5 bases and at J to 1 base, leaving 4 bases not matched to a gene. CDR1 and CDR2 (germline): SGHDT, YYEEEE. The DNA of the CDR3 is TGTGCCAGCAGTCCGGGACAGCGCACAGATACGCAGTATTTT. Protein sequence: CASSPGQRTDTQYF.